These T cell receptor beta chains were read from a single sample in a study of blood T cell repertoires in COVID-19. Only in-frame clones appear in the TCRdb table, and some are missing; sequencing was by immunoSEQ multiplex PCR. This table holds a few hundred thousand clones, around 87% found once. Sequencing input: peripheral blood. These receptors were collected from a woman aged 50 to 60 with COVID-19, enrolled during active disease. CDR3s include the opening cysteine and the closing phenylalanine or tryptophan.

14	TRBV19	TRBJ1-1	CASSTADTNTEAFF
17	TRBV19	TRBJ2-4	CASSILGQVTIKNIQYF
14	TRBV10-3	TRBJ2-7	CAISESVEVHEQYF
12	TRBV18	TRBJ1-1	CASSRGGTEAFF
14	TRBV5-1	TRBJ2-1	CASRRTVGSNEQFF
16	TRBV5-4	TRBJ2-3	CASSSFLSGGSDTQYF
11	TRBV19	TRBJ2-1	CATTGYDEQFF
15	TRBV7-2	TRBJ2-4	CASSLQRGGGNIQYF
13	TRBV5-1	TRBJ1-2	CASSTGEWVRYTF
13	TRBV19	TRBJ2-1	CASSPLHRDWPFF
15	TRBV19	TRBJ1-5	CASSIIGRGGQPQHF
15	TRBV19	TRBJ2-1	CASIYSGGTYNEQFF
16	TRBV5-1	TRBJ2-7	CASSTSSGGSLYEQYF
11	TRBV7-2	TRBJ2-3	CASSRRYTQYF
14	TRBV4-3	TRBJ2-2	CASRLTENTGELFF
15	TRBV19	TRBJ1-1	CASRRGQPSNTEAFF
15	TRBV5-6	TRBJ1-2	CASSLEDGRDYGYTF